This T cell receptor (beta chain) is from a study of shared clonotypes between healthy human individuals. Method: immunoSEQ multiplex PCR; TCRdb's copy keeps in-frame clones and lacks some. There are about 1,500,000 clones in the sample; over 95% occur only once, and roughly 1.2% lies in the top ten. This clone was observed once. Its antigen is not identified. Other DNA variants within this sample encode the same CDR3. Findings and caveats of the study: Non-shared clonotypes showed lower generation probabilities than clonotypes common to all four donors.

V dropped 6 bases and J dropped 4 bases, with 10 bases sitting between them. This CDR3 region has 12 residues. CDR1 SNHLY and CDR2 FYNNEI come from the germline V gene. This chain connects TRBV2 to TRBJ2-7; D ambiguous. The sample was naive CD4+ T cells sorted from blood. Sample subset: CD45RA+ positively selected. This TCR was recovered from a young man in good health. The CDR3 loop is CASSGPSYEQYF. The CDR3, as DNA: TGTGCCAGCAGCGGCCCCAGTTACGAGCAGTACTTC. Full variable domain (outside the CDR3, taken from reference TRBV2 and TRBJ2-7): EPEVTQTPSHQVTQMGQEVILRCVPISNHLYFYWYRQILGQKVEFLVSFYNNEISEKSEIFDDQFSVERPDGSNFTLKIRSTKLEDSAMYFCASSGPSYEQYFGPGTRLTVT.